This T cell receptor beta chain was sequenced for a study of cytomegalovirus exposure and HLA in healthy donors. Study findings and constraints: According to reports, the classifier identified cytomegalovirus status with high specificity and sensitivity. The study put some 150 TCR beta chains on its list as cytomegalovirus-associated. Analyzed later, most CMV-associated TCR beta chains appeared HLA-restricted.

The PCR made use of 60 Vbeta and 13 Jbeta primers. TCRdb keeps only in-frame clones here, not all; method: immunoSEQ multiplex PCR. The data contain approximately 32,000 clones, roughly 90% of them singletons. In this sample, this clone turned up once. Its antigen is as yet unknown. The CDR3 has 16 residues. V lost 2 bases, J lost 1 base, and 7 bases stayed unmatched. CDR1 MNHNY and CDR2 SVGAGI come from the germline V gene (reference sequence). Source material: PBMCs. V usage is TRBV6-6 and J usage is TRBJ2-7; 8 bases are shared with TRBD2. The receptor comes from a woman under 30 in good health and CMV-seronegative. The CDR3, as DNA: TGTGCCAGCAGTTACCAATTTCGGGGGGGATCCTACGAGCAGTACTTC. Its translation is CASSYQFRGGSYEQYF.